In its sample, the clone carrying this TCR beta chain was seen many times. This specimen comes from a study of Graves' ophthalmopathy and Graves' hyperthyroidism. Hyperthyroidism in these 18- to 65-year-old patients was newly diagnosed, lasting under 2 months. From germline, CDR1 is LNHDA and CDR2 SQIVND (reference sequence). V trimming: 2 bases; J trimming: 1 base; junction bases outside the gene matches: 3. The CDR3 length is 15 residues. Researchers took RNA transcripts and amplified TCR beta CDR3 regions from them. Second-round multiplex PCR followed a first-round RT-PCR using HTBI primers. One entry per CDR3 protein results from TCRdb running MiXCR on the multiplex PCR reads. The table includes 500,000 to 700,000 distinct CDR3 sequences, roughly 40% detected once.

The rearrangement uses TRBV19 and TRBJ2-7; 9 bases fit TRBD1. Input material: peripheral blood or thyroid tissue (not recorded which). The TCR was taken from an adult man with Graves' hyperthyroidism. DNA of the CDR3: TGTGCCAGTAGTATACGAGACAGGGGGTCCTACGAGCAGTACTTC. Translation gives CASSIRDRGSYEQYF.